The 11 T cell receptor beta chains given below trace back to one sample, sequenced in a study of shared clonotypes between healthy human individuals. Clones were sequenced by immunoSEQ multiplex PCR, and TCRdb holds only the in-frame ones, with some missing. This table has over a million clones, 70% to 80% appearing once. The sample was memory CD4+ T cells from PBMCs. The subset is: CD45RA-negative fraction. The receptors here all came from a man younger than 35 in good health. Some clones in this sample may be carry-over from other donors' samples.

The CDR3 DNA is TGTGCCAGCAGCTTAAACGCAAACACCATATATTTT. The encoded protein is CASSLNANTIYF. The rearrangement links TRBV11-2 to TRBJ1-3; D not resolved. The CDR3 is made up of 12 amino acids. Trimming pared 2 bases from V and 6 bases from J, leaving 5 bases between. Germline V gives CDR1 SGHAT, CDR2 FQNNGV.

The rearrangement joins TRBV11-1 to TRBJ2-7; D gene unclear. The V gene lost 1 base and the J gene lost 4 bases, with 5 bases spanning the gap. Germline V CDR1 and CDR2: SGHAT, FQDESV (reference sequence). The CDR3 has 12 residues. The CDR3 bases are TGTGCCAGCAGCTTAGGTCGGTACGAGCAGTACTTC. Its protein product is CASSLGRYEQYF.

This CDR3 is CASSPKDGRNTEAFF. For the CDR3, the DNA is TGTGCCAGCAGCCCGAAGGACGGCCGAAACACTGAAGCTTTCTTT. The chain joins TRBV5-4 to TRBJ1-1; D is unresolved. The V end was cut by 4 bases, the J end by 2 bases, with 15 bases between. There are 15 residues in the CDR3. Germline assignment: CDR1 SGHNT and CDR2 YYREEE (reference sequence). Looking up the rest from reference TRBV5-4 and TRBJ1-1 gives the full variable domain: ETGVTQSPTHLIKTRGQQVTLRCSSQSGHNTVSWYQQALGQGPQFIFQYYREEENGRGNFPPRFSGLQFPNYSSELNVNALELDDSALYLCASSPKDGRNTEAFFGQGTRLTVV.

This chain joins TRBV19 and TRBJ1-1; tentatively, D is TRBD1 (6 bases). The CDR3 is made up of 15 amino acids. Germline V gives CDR1 LNHDA, CDR2 SQIVND (reference sequence). The V and J ends lost 9 bases and 2 bases respectively, with 19 bases between them. DNA of the CDR3: TGTGCCAGCAGACAGGAACTTAGGGGAAACACTGAAGCTTTCTTT. Its translation: CASRQELRGNTEAFF. The full variable domain, its missing parts supplied by reference TRBV19 and TRBJ1-1, is DGGITQSPKYLFRKEGQNVTLSCEQNLNHDAMYWYRQDPGQGLRLIYYSQIVNDFQKGDIAEGYSVSREKKESFPLTVTSAQKNPTAFYLCASRQELRGNTEAFFGQGTRLTVV.

This clone was detected once. The chain carries TRBV7-8 and TRBJ1-1; 9 nucleotides agree with TRBD1. Germline loops: CDR1 SGHVS, CDR2 FQNEAQ. This CDR3 region has 14 residues. Trimming took 3 bases from V and 4 from J; bases not matched to a gene: 3. The CDR3 bases are TGTGCCAGCAGCTTTGGACAGGGGAGCACTGAAGCTTTCTTT. Its protein is CASSFGQGSTEAFF.

Notes on this clone: A much larger clone differs by one base, so this may be a read error. The sample holds other DNA sequences that translate to the same CDR3. The chain employs TRBV5-4 and TRBJ2-1, with 10 bases identical to TRBD2. Germline V gives CDR1 SGHNT, CDR2 YYREEE (reference sequence). The CDR3 has 15 residues. J was trimmed by 5 bases and V by 0 bases; bases with no gene match: 2. The CDR3 DNA is TGTGCCAGCAGCTTGGGACTAGCGGGCAACAATGAGCAGTTCTTC. Translation: CASSLGLAGNNEQFF.

The V gene is TRBV30, the J gene TRBJ1-1; D gene unclear. The germline V and J ends were trimmed by 1 base and 10 bases, with 10 bases remaining between them. The germline V gene has CDR1 GTSNPN and CDR2 SVGIG (reference sequence). The CDR3 sequence is 11 residues long. The CDR3, as DNA: TGTGCCTGGAGTGCGCAGGCCGCAGCTTTCTTT. Amino acid sequence: CAWSAQAAAFF.

This rearrangement joins TRBV18 to TRBJ2-7, with a possible D match to TRBD2 (6 bases). The germline V gene has CDR1 KGHSH and CDR2 LQKENI. The CDR3 spans 15 residues. V lost 1 base to trimming and J lost 4 bases, with 14 bases between them. The CDR3 loop reads CASSPLGTPQYEQYF. In DNA, the CDR3 is TGTGCCAGCTCACCACTAGGGACTCCCCAATACGAGCAGTACTTC.

The chain carries TRBV7-8 and TRBJ2-7; no reliable D call. Germline V gene lookup returns CDR1 SGHVS and CDR2 FQNEAQ. Trimming left V 5 bases short and J 2 bases short, with 16 bases between. This CDR3 has 15 amino acids. CDR3 loop: CASSLARINPYEQYF. The CDR3 coding sequence is TGTGCCAGCAGCCTTGCGAGGATAAACCCCTACGAGCAGTACTTC.

The genes are TRBV15 and TRBJ1-2; 8 bases agree with TRBD1. The germline V gene encodes CDR1 LNHNV and CDR2 YYDKDF (reference sequence). V shed 0 bases, J shed 4 bases, and the junction held 4 bases outside the gene matches. This CDR3 is 15 amino acids long. In DNA form, the CDR3 reads TGTGCCACCAGCAGAGATAACAGGGGGACCTATGGCTACACCTTC. Translating it yields CATSRDNRGTYGYTF.

J is TRBJ1-1 and V is TRBV20-1; D unresolved. V was trimmed by 6 bases and J by 7 bases, leaving 3 bases between them. Germline-derived CDR1 and CDR2 are DFQATT and SNEGSKA (reference sequence). CDR3 length: 8 amino acids. CDR3 bases: TGCAGTGCAGTTGAAGCTTTCTTT. Its translation: CSAVEAFF.